The clone carrying this T cell receptor (beta chain) came up once. The data stem from a study of blood T cell repertoires in COVID-19. Overall study: Donors in the United States, Italy and Spain gave samples during acute or convalescent COVID-19. T cells, B-cell-depleted T cells, or PBMCs provided the cDNA or gDNA that served as material.

Trimming took 3 bases from V and 4 from J, leaving 17 bases between them. Germline lookup yields CDR1 SEHNR and CDR2 FQNEAQ (reference sequence). There are 16 residues in the CDR3. Per the study methods: By means of reference gene primer amplification, nucleated cell counts were estimated. TCRdb keeps only in-frame clones here, not all; method: immunoSEQ multiplex PCR. V, J and clone size were drawn from that table, and D and trimming were deduced from the DNA. This table has hundreds of thousands of clones, roughly four fifths appearing once. The origin of this receptor is a woman in her sixties or seventies with acute or convalescent COVID-19. Sequenced material: peripheral blood. The rearrangement joins TRBV7-9 to TRBJ2-3; weak D call: TRBD1 (6 bases). The CDR3 DNA reads as TGTGCCAGCAGCTTGGGCAGGGGAAACACTGCAGATACGCAGTATTTT. As protein: CASSLGRGNTADTQYF.